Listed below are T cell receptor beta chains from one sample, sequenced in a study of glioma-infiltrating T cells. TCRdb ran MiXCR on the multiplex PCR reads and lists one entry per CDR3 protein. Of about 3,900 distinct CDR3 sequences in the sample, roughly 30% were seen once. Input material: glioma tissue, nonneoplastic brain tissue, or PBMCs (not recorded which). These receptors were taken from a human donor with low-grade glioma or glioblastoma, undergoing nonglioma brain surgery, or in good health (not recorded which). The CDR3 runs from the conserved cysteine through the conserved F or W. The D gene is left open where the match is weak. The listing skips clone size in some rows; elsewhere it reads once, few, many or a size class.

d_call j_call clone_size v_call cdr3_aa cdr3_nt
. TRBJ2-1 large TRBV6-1 CASRPSSGNEQFF TGTGCCAGCAGACCCAGCTCCGGGAATGAGCAGTTCTTC
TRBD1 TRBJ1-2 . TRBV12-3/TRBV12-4 CASSFAPTGVNYGYTF TGTGCCAGCAGTTTCGCCCCCACAGGGGTGAACTATGGCTACACCTTC
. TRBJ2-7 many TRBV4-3 CASSQGVGLSYEQYF TGCGCCAGCAGCCAAGGGGTGGGCCTCTCCTACGAGCAGTACTTC
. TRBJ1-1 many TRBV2 CASKTGFEAFF TGTGCCAGCAAAACTGGATTTGAAGCTTTCTTT
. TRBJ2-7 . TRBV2 CASRESSYEQYF TGTGCCAGCAGGGAGAGCTCCTACGAGCAGTACTTC
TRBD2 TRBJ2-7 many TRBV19 CASSPGTSGTYEQYF TGTGCCAGTAGTCCTGGGACTAGCGGCACCTACGAGCAGTACTTC
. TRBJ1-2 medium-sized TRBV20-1 CSAGDSPYGYTF TGCAGTGCTGGCGACAGCCCGTATGGCTACACCTTC
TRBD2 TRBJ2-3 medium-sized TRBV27 CASSSQGLAGDTQYF TGTGCCAGCAGTTCACAGGGACTAGCAGGAGATACGCAGTATTTT
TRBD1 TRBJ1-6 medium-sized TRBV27 CASSSNPDRGPNSPLHF TGTGCCAGCAGTTCAAATCCCGACAGGGGGCCTAATTCACCCCTCCACTTT
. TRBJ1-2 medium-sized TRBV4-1 CASSRGPGGDGYTF TGCGCCAGCAGCCGAGGGCCCGGAGGTGATGGCTACACCTTC
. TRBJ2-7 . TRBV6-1 CASRPSPGQSYEQYF TGTGCCAGCAGGCCGTCCCCGGGACAAAGCTACGAGCAGTACTTC
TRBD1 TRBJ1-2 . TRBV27 CASSYLAGGRYGYTF TGTGCCAGCAGTTATCTCGCAGGGGGCAGATATGGCTACACCTTC
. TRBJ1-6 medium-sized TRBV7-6 CASSLDNANNSPLHF TGTGCCAGCAGCCTAGACAATGCTAATAATTCACCCCTCCACTTT
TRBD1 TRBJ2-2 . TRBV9 CAGQGDNTGELFF TGTGCCGGACAGGGAGATAACACCGGGGAGCTGTTTTTT
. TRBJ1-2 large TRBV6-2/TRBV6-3 CASSYLTVPYGYTF TGTGCCAGCAGTTACCTCACAGTCCCCTATGGCTACACCTTC
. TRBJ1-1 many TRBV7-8 CASSLRGGDTEAFF TGTGCCAGCAGCTTAAGGGGAGGAGACACTGAAGCTTTCTTT
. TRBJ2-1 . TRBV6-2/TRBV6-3 CASRPTGSYNEQFF TGTGCCAGCAGGCCTACAGGTTCCTACAATGAGCAGTTCTTC
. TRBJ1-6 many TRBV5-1 CASMPGLSNSPLHF TGCGCCAGCATGCCGGGACTCAGTAATTCACCCCTCCACTTT
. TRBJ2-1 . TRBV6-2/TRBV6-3 CAASRDTRIDEQFF TGTGCCGCTAGTAGGGACACGAGGATCGATGAGCAGTTCTTC
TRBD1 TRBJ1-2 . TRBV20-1 CSARGGQGALDYGYTF TGCAGTGCTAGAGGGGGACAGGGGGCGCTGGACTATGGCTACACCTTC
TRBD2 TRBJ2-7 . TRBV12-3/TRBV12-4 CASHLAGGLYEQYF TGTGCCAGTCACCTAGCGGGGGGCCTCTACGAGCAGTACTTC
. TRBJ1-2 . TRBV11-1 CASLTSNYGYTF TGTGCCAGCTTAACCTCTAACTATGGCTACACCTTC
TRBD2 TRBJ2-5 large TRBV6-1 CASRPTSGQTQYF TGTGCCAGCAGGCCAACTAGCGGGCAGACCCAGTACTTC
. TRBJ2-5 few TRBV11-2 CASGSWMEETQYF TGTGCCAGCGGATCCTGGATGGAAGAGACCCAGTACTTC
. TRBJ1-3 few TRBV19 CASSIDFVGNTIYF TGTGCCAGTAGTATAGATTTCGTCGGAAACACCATATATTTT
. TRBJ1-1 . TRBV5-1 CASSAYKGGTEAFF TGCGCCAGCAGCGCTTACAAGGGTGGCACTGAAGCTTTCTTT
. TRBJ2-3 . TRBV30 CAWSGPQEDTQYF TGTGCCTGGAGTGGCCCCCAGGAAGATACGCAGTATTTT
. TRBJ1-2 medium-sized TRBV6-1 CASQVAGNYGYTF TGTGCCAGCCAAGTAGCAGGGAACTATGGCTACACCTTC
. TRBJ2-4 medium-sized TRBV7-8 CASSRHNIQYF TGTGCCAGCAGCCGACATAACATTCAGTACTTC
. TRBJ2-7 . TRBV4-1 CASQSVGSSYEQYF TGCGCCAGCCAATCCGTAGGCAGCTCCTACGAGCAGTACTTC
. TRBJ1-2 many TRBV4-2 CASSQASGGRGATGGYTF TGTGCCAGCAGCCAAGCTTCCGGTGGCAGGGGAGCTACAGGGGGCTACACCTTC
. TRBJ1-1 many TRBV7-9 CASSATSLNTEAFF TGTGCCAGCAGCGCGACGTCTTTGAACACTGAAGCTTTCTTT
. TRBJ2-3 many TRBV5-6 CASSLWGSTDTQYF TGTGCCAGCAGCTTGTGGGGTAGCACAGATACGCAGTATTTT
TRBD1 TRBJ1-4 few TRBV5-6 CASSTGTGGGEKLFF TGTGCCAGCAGCACCGGGACAGGGGGCGGTGAAAAACTGTTTTTT
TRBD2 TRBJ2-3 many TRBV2 CASRDTKLAVITDTQYF TGTGCCAGCAGGGATACCAAACTAGCGGTAATTACAGATACGCAGTATTTT
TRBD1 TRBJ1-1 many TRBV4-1 CASSQEGGGPEAFF TGCGCCAGCAGCCAAGAAGGAGGGGGCCCTGAAGCTTTCTTT
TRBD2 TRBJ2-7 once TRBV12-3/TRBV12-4 CASSPGGLAGGLYEQYF TGTGCCAGCAGTCCAGGGGGACTAGCTGGGGGCCTCTACGAGCAGTACTTC
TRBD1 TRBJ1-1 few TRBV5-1 CASSLDRGPSNTEAFF TGCGCCAGCAGCTTGGACAGGGGGCCCTCGAACACTGAAGCTTTCTTT
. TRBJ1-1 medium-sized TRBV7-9 CASSSNLNTEAFF TGTGCCAGCAGCTCGAACCTGAACACTGAAGCTTTCTTT
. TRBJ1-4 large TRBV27 CASSLFPLPSNEKLFF TGTGCCAGCAGTTTATTCCCCTTGCCTTCTAATGAAAAACTGTTTTTT
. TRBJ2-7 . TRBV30 CAWSRARSYEQYF TGTGCCTGGAGTAGGGCCCGCTCCTACGAGCAGTACTTC
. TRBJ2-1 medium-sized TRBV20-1 CSARDISGFNNEQFF TGCAGTGCTAGAGACATTAGCGGATTTAACAATGAGCAGTTCTTC
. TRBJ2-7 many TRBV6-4 CASSDCNNSSYEQYF TGTGCCAGCAGTGACTGTAACAATTCGTCCTACGAGCAGTACTTC
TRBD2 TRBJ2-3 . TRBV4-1 CASSQPAGDSDTRYF TGCGCCAGCAGCCAGCCAGCGGGGGACTCAGATACGCGGTATTTT
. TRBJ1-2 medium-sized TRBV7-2 CASSLVGDEGGYTF TGTGCCAGCAGCTTAGTCGGGGATGAGGGGGGCTACACCTTC
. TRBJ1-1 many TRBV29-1 CSVEIGTVNTEAFF TGCAGCGTTGAGATAGGGACGGTGAACACTGAAGCTTTCTTT
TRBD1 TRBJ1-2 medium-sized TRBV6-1 CATGGTGLGYTF TGTGCCACAGGGGGGACAGGGCTTGGCTACACCTTC
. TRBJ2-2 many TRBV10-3 CATRGTGELFF TGTGCCACCCGGGGCACCGGGGAGCTGTTTTTT
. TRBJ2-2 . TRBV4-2 CASSQDVLRAGKLFF TGTGCCAGCAGCCAAGATGTCCTCAGGGCCGGAAAGCTGTTTTTT
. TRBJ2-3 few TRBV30 CAWSVPTDTQYF TGTGCCTGGAGTGTACCAACAGATACGCAGTATTTT
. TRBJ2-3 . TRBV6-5 CARSYPIYGGDTDTQYF TGTGCCAGAAGTTACCCAATCTACGGGGGAGACACAGATACGCAGTATTTT
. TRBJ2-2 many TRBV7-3 CASSLMQGGTGELFF TGTGCCAGCAGCTTAATGCAGGGCGGTACCGGGGAGCTGTTTTTT
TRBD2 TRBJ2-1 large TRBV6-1 CASSSPSGGFPYNEQFF TGTGCCAGCAGTTCCCCAAGCGGGGGGTTCCCCTACAATGAGCAGTTCTTC
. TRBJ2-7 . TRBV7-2 CASSFFVGSSYEQYF TGTGCCAGCAGCTTTTTTGTTGGCAGCTCCTACGAGCAGTACTTC
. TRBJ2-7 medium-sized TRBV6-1 CASSLGTSYEQYF TGTGCCAGCAGTTTAGGTACCTCCTACGAGCAGTACTTC
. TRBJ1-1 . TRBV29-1 CSVEVGTVNTEAFF TGCAGCGTAGAGGTAGGGACGGTGAACACTGAAGCTTTCTTT
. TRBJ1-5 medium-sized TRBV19 CASSHLSNQPQHF TGTGCCAGTAGTCACCTTAGCAATCAGCCCCAGCATTTT
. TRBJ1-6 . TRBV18 CASSSGLMSSPLHF TGTGCCAGCTCTTCGGGACTGATGAGTTCACCCCTCCACTTT
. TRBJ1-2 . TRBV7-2 CASSLDGGGEHGYTF TGTGCCAGCAGCTTAGACGGCGGGGGCGAGCATGGCTACACCTTC